These 27 T cell receptor beta chains were sequenced from one sample in a study of Graves' ophthalmopathy and Graves' hyperthyroidism. TCR beta CDR3 amplification used RNA transcripts. Following a first-round RT-PCR that used HTBI primers, a second-round multiplex PCR was carried out. One entry per CDR3 protein results from TCRdb running MiXCR on the multiplex PCR reads. There are approximately 380,000 distinct CDR3 sequences in the sample; around 21% occur only once, and roughly 3% lies in the top ten. The sequencing sample was made of peripheral blood. All receptors come from a woman younger than 30 with stable Graves' hyperthyroidism.

Many counts were recorded for this clonotype. This chain connects TRBV20-1 to TRBJ2-7; D may match TRBD1 or TRBD2 (5 bases each). The V end was cut by 7 bases, the J end by 0 bases, with 22 bases between. Germline CDR1 is DFQATT and CDR2 is SNEGSKA (reference sequence). The CDR3 has 16 amino acids. The CDR3 is CSVPEGWGGSSYEQYF. In DNA, the CDR3 is TGCAGTGTTCCCGAAGGCTGGGGCGGGTCCTCCTACGAGCAGTACTTC.

This clonotype was seen more than once but under ten times. This sequence joins TRBV6-5 and TRBJ1-1; 9 nucleotides agree with TRBD1. The CDR3 has 14 residues. J lost 5 bases, V lost 2 bases, and 3 bases had no gene match. Per the germline V gene, CDR1 is MNHEY and CDR2 is SVGAGI. CDR3 in amino acids: CASSYGTGSTEAFF. In DNA, the CDR3 is TGTGCCAGCAGTTACGGGACAGGGTCGACTGAAGCTTTCTTT.

This chain joins TRBV6-1 and TRBJ1-5; TRBD1 might be the D (5 bases). The germline V and J ends were trimmed by 2 bases and 5 bases, with 16 bases remaining between them. Germline CDR1 reads MNHNS; CDR2 reads SASEGT. This CDR3 is 16 amino acids long. The DNA of the CDR3 is TGTGCCAGCAGTGAATATAGCGGGCAGGGCCATCAGCCCCAGCATTTT. Translated, it gives CASSEYSGQGHQPQHF.

In this sample, this clonotype turned up many times. This chain joins TRBV6-2 or TRBV6-3 and TRBJ1-6, with D possibly matching TRBD1 (5 bases). There are 16 residues in the CDR3. The germline gives CDR1 MNHEY, CDR2 SVGEGT. Trimming took 0 bases from V and 10 from J, leaving 16 bases between them. The CDR3 nucleotides are TGTGCCAGCAGTTACTCGGCGGCCTCGAGGGACTCACCCCTCCACTTT. Its protein is CASSYSAASRDSPLHF.

In this sample, this clonotype turned up many times. The chain joins TRBV12-3 or TRBV12-4 to TRBJ1-1; 9 nucleotides line up with TRBD1. CDR3 length equals 17 residues. With V trimmed by 4 bases and J by 0 bases, 9 bases remained unmatched. CDR3 amino acids: CASSWAGTGYLNTEAFF. The CDR3 nucleotides are TGTGCCAGCAGTTGGGCTGGGACAGGGTATTTGAACACTGAAGCTTTCTTT.

The chain has TRBV13 and TRBJ1-1; no clear D gene. CDR1 and CDR2 (germline): PRHDT, FYEKMQ (reference sequence). With 4 bases removed from V and 2 bases from J, the gap between germline ends came to 8 bases. The CDR3 is made up of 13 amino acids. The CDR3 here is CASSSDSNTEAFF. CDR3 nucleotides: TGTGCCAGCAGCTCCGACTCAAACACTGAAGCTTTCTTT.

The genes are TRBV25-1 and TRBJ1-1; D may be TRBD1 (5 bases). CDR1 and CDR2 from the germline V gene are MGHDK and SYGVNS. CDR3 size: 14 residues. Trimming stripped 1 base from V and 3 bases from J, with 9 bases between. CDR3 in amino acids: CASSEFWGDTEAFF. The CDR3 region has the DNA TGTGCCAGCAGTGAATTCTGGGGGGACACTGAAGCTTTCTTT.

This clonotype has a handful of counts. The chain joins TRBV2 to TRBJ2-2; tentative D call: TRBD2 (6 bases). Looked up from germline, CDR1 is SNHLY and CDR2 is FYNNEI. This CDR3 has 15 amino acids. Between the trimmed V and J ends, which lost 0 bases and 8 bases, there was a span of 13 bases. CDR3 DNA: TGTGCCAGCAGTGAAGCGCTAGCGACTTTTGGGGAGCTGTTTTTT. This sequence encodes CASSEALATFGELFF.

This clonotype was found a few times. The V call is TRBV20-1, the J call TRBJ2-7, with unresolved D. This CDR3 region has 12 residues. Germline-derived CDR1 and CDR2 are DFQATT and SNEGSKA (reference sequence). With 6 bases removed from V and 4 bases from J, the gap between germline ends came to 13 bases. Written as DNA, the CDR3 is TGCAGTGCCCGGCCTTCGGAATACGAGCAGTACTTC. Protein product: CSARPSEYEQYF.

The rearrangement uses TRBV6-2 or TRBV6-3 and TRBJ1-5; 10 bases match TRBD1. The CDR3 is made up of 19 amino acids. Germline trimming cut 2 bases from V and 4 bases from J; bases unmatched to any gene: 14. The germline gives CDR1 MNHEY, CDR2 SVGEGT. The CDR3 nucleotides read TGTGCCAGCAGTTACGGGGGACAGGGGTCGTCCCTAAAGAATCAGCCCCAGCATTTT. As protein: CASSYGGQGSSLKNQPQHF.

The table lists this clonotype with a few counts. The chain employs TRBV5-1 and TRBJ2-7; TRBD1 is a possible D gene (5 bases). Deletions cut 0 bases from V and 7 bases from J, with 8 bases between. Germline lookup yields CDR1 SGHRS and CDR2 YFSETQ. The CDR3 is 12 residues long. The CDR3, as DNA: TGCGCCAGCAGCTTGGCAGGGCCAGAGCAGTACTTC. Residues: CASSLAGPEQYF.

This clonotype was detected ten times or more. This CDR3 is CASRPLQGNYGYTF. The CDR3 DNA follows: TGTGCCAGCAGGCCCTTACAGGGCAACTATGGCTACACCTTC. The rearrangement links TRBV28 to TRBJ1-2, with D tentatively TRBD1 (6 bases). The germline V gene encodes CDR1 MDHEN and CDR2 SYDVKM. The CDR3 is 14 residues long. V was trimmed by 6 bases and J by 2 bases, leaving 13 bases between them.

This clonotype was recorded at least ten times. The chain is built from TRBV6-5 and TRBJ1-2; possible D gene TRBD1, 5 bases. CDR1 is MNHEY, CDR2 SVGAGI, per germline. This CDR3 region has 13 residues. V lost 5 bases and J lost 1, with 8 bases in between. CDR3 protein: CASSLDSNYGYTF. CDR3 bases: TGTGCCAGCAGTCTTGACAGTAACTATGGCTACACCTTC.

This clonotype was seen more than once but under ten times. The CDR3 protein is CASSGPSGKNTGELFF. The CDR3 region has the DNA TGTGCCAGCAGCGGCCCTAGCGGGAAAAACACCGGGGAGCTGTTTTTT. The V gene is TRBV9, the J gene TRBJ2-2, with TRBD2 matching 9 bases. The CDR3 totals 16 residues. V shed 3 bases, J shed 2 bases, and the junction held 5 bases outside the gene matches. From germline, CDR1 is SGDLS and CDR2 YYNGEE. The full variable domain, its missing parts supplied by reference TRBV9 and TRBJ2-2, is DSGVTQTPKHLITATGQRVTLRCSPRSGDLSVYWYQQSLDQGLQFLIQYYNGEERAKGNILERFSAQQFPDLHSELNLSSLELGDSALYFCASSGPSGKNTGELFFGEGSRLTVL.

The sample holds many counts of this clonotype. Here the CDR3 reads CASSLPTGTGERGYTF. The CDR3, as DNA: TGTGCCAGCAGTTTACCCACCGGGACAGGGGAGAGGGGCTACACCTTC. The V and J genes are TRBV28 and TRBJ1-2; TRBD1 aligns across 10 bases. The germline V gene encodes CDR1 MDHEN and CDR2 SYDVKM. CDR3 length: 16 residues. Trimming took 2 bases from V and 8 from J; bases not matched to a gene: 11.

This clonotype was picked up many times. The genes are TRBV3-1 and TRBJ2-2, with D unclear. V lost 1 base and J 1 base, leaving 7 bases between the germline ends. Germline values: CDR1 LGHDT, CDR2 YNNKEL (reference sequence). The CDR3 length is 15 residues. As DNA, the CDR3 is TGTGCCAGCAGCCAAGGGTATCAGAACACCGGGGAGCTGTTTTTT. Encoded protein: CASSQGYQNTGELFF.

This clonotype was observed at least ten times. The chain couples TRBV6-1 to TRBJ2-3; D remains ambiguous. This CDR3 comprises 14 residues. V was clipped by 4 bases and J by 1 base, with 9 bases between them. Germline V gene data show CDR1 as MNHNS and CDR2 as SASEGT. CDR3 nucleotide sequence: TGTGCCAGCAGTGTTGGGATCGGCACAGATACGCAGTATTTT. It codes for CASSVGIGTDTQYF.

The gene calls are TRBV19 and TRBJ1-5; D possibly corresponds to TRBD1 (5 bases). Germline lookup yields CDR1 LNHDA and CDR2 SQIVND (reference sequence). The V and J ends lost 9 bases and 7 bases respectively, with 28 bases between them. The CDR3 is 17 amino acids. Here the CDR3 reads CASTARGGVEASQPQHF. The CDR3 bases are TGTGCCAGCACAGCCCGGGGAGGGGTTGAGGCAAGCCAGCCCCAGCATTTT.

This clonotype was observed many times. This chain joins TRBV6-2 or TRBV6-3 and TRBJ1-5; tentatively, D is TRBD1 (5 bases). Germline-derived CDR1 and CDR2 are MNHEY and SVGEGT. CDR3 length: 14 amino acids. The ends were cut back, 8 bases at V and 5 bases at J, with 16 bases in the middle. The CDR3 DNA is TGTGCCAGCGCCCCCACTCGAGGGGATCAGCCCCAGCATTTT. It yields the protein CASAPTRGDQPQHF.

This clonotype was recorded at least ten times. The genes are TRBV29-1 and TRBJ1-3, with 7 bases lining up with TRBD1. The CDR3 contains 14 residues. Germline CDR1 and CDR2: SQVTM and ANQGSEA. Germline trimming cut 6 bases from V and 9 bases from J; bases unmatched to any gene: 14. The CDR3 sequence is CSVRVPGQRTTIYF. The CDR3 nucleotides read TGCAGCGTACGAGTTCCGGGACAGAGAACCACCATATATTTT. Using reference TRBV29-1 and TRBJ1-3 for the parts outside the CDR3, the full variable domain is SAVISQKPSRDICQRGTSLTIQCQVDSQVTMMFWYRQQPGQSLTLIATANQGSEATYESGFVIDKFPISRPNLTFSTLTVSNMSPEDSSIYLCSVRVPGQRTTIYFGEGSWLTVV.

This clonotype occurred many times. The V call is TRBV12-3 or TRBV12-4, the J call TRBJ2-1; 8 bases align to TRBD1. V was pared by 4 bases and J by 5 bases, with 10 bases of the junction left unmatched. The CDR3 consists of 16 residues. CDR3 sequence reads: CASSSGTGVSHNEQFF. The DNA for the CDR3 is TGTGCCAGCAGTTCGGGGACAGGCGTATCCCACAATGAGCAGTTCTTC.

This clonotype was seen more than once but under ten times. The rearrangement links TRBV6-1 to TRBJ2-6, with a weak D call TRBD1 (5 bases). This CDR3 is built from 16 residues. Germline CDR1 is MNHNS and CDR2 is SASEGT. Between the trimmed V and J ends, which lost 7 bases and 0 bases, there was a span of 13 bases. CDR3 protein: CASTKGFFSGANVLTF. The CDR3 coding sequence is TGTGCCAGCACCAAGGGGTTTTTCTCTGGGGCCAACGTCCTGACTTTC.

This clonotype has a handful of counts. A much larger clone lies one base from this, so it may be a read error. The gene calls are TRBV30 and TRBJ1-1; no clear D gene. Trimming pared 1 base from V and 4 bases from J, leaving 1 base between. The CDR3 runs 10 residues. CDR1 and CDR2 from the germline V gene are GTSNPN and SVGIG (reference sequence). CDR3 region: CAWSGTEAFF. The CDR3, as DNA: TGTGCCTGGAGTGGCACTGAAGCTTTCTTT.

The rearrangement joins TRBV28 to TRBJ2-7, with D possibly being TRBD1 or TRBD2 (6 bases each). There are 14 residues in the CDR3. V lost 7 bases and J lost 4, with 17 bases in between. The germline V gene has CDR1 MDHEN and CDR2 SYDVKM. CDR3 residues: CASNNLGGGYEQYF. The DNA for the CDR3 is TGTGCCAGCAACAACCTCGGGGGCGGGTACGAGCAGTACTTC.

This rearrangement joins TRBV12-3 or TRBV12-4 to TRBJ2-2; D assignment may be TRBD1 or TRBD2 (6 bases each). Trimming pared 6 bases from V and 2 bases from J, leaving 10 bases between. The CDR3 extends over 14 amino acids. The CDR3 is CASRPGANTGELFF. The CDR3 DNA follows: TGTGCCAGCAGGCCGGGGGCCAACACCGGGGAGCTGTTTTTT.

Ten or more counts support this clonotype. The chain employs TRBV20-1 and TRBJ2-7; 9 bases agree with TRBD2. The length of the CDR3 is 13 residues. The V segment lost 5 bases and the J segment 1 base; nucleotides outside the gene matches: 3. Germline CDR1 DFQATT, CDR2 SNEGSKA (reference sequence). CDR3 residues: CSALSGRSYEQYF. CDR3 sequence (DNA): TGCAGTGCTCTTAGCGGGAGATCCTACGAGCAGTACTTC.

This clonotype was observed at least ten times. This chain links TRBV6-5 with TRBJ1-1; perhaps TRBD1 as D (5 bases). Trimming pared 0 bases from V and 10 bases from J, leaving 12 bases between. The germline gives CDR1 MNHEY, CDR2 SVGAGI. The CDR3 runs to 13 residues. Written as DNA, the CDR3 is TGTGCCAGCAGTTACTCTGGGGGTCCTGGAGCTTTCTTT. This translates into CASSYSGGPGAFF.